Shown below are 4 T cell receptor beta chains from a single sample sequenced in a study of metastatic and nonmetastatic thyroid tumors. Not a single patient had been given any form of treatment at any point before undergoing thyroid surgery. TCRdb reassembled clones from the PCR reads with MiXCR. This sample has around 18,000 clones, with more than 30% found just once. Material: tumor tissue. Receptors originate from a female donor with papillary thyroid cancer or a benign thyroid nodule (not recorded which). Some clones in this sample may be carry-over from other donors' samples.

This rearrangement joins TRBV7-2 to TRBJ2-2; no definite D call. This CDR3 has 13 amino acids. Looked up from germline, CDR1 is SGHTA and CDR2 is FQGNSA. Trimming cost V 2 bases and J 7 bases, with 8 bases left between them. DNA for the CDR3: TGTGCCAGCAGCTTAACCGTAGACGGGGAGCTGTTTTTT. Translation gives CASSLTVDGELFF.

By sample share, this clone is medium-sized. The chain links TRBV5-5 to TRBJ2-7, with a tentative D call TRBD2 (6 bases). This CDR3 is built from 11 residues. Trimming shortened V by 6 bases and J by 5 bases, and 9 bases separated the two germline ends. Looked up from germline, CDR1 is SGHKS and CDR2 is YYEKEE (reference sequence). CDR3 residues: CASTEGNEQYF. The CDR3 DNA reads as TGTGCCAGCACGGAGGGCAACGAGCAGTACTTC.

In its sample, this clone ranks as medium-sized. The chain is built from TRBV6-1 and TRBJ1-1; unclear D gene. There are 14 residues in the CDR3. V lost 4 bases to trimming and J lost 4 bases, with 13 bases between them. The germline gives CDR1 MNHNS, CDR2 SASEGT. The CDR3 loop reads CASSVQSLLTEAFF. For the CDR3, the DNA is TGTGCCAGCAGTGTTCAGAGCCTCCTCACTGAAGCTTTCTTT.

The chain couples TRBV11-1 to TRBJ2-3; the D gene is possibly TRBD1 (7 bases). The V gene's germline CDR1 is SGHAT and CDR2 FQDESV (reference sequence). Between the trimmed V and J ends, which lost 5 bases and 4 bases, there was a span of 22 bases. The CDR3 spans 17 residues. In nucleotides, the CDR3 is TGTGCCAGCAGCCCGTACGACCAGGGGGGAAGCGCAGATACGCAGTATTTT. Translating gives CASSPYDQGGSADTQYF.